Each of the 21 T cell receptor beta chains below was sequenced from the same sample in a study of shared clonotypes between healthy human individuals. Libraries were prepared by immunoSEQ multiplex PCR; TCRdb keeps only in-frame clonotypes and omits some of them. The sample carries about 2 million clones, over 85% recorded once. CD8 cells regarded as naive lacked CD45RO, were positively chosen for CCR7, and omitted terminally differentiated effector memory CD45RA+ cells. The sample comprised naive CD8+ T cells sorted from blood. The origin of the receptors is a man aged 18 to 29 in good health.

The rearrangement uses TRBV4-2 and TRBJ1-1, with 8 positions matching TRBD1. The CDR3 length is 15 residues. Trimming took 2 bases from V and 0 from J; bases not matched to a gene: 2. Germline values: CDR1 LGHNA, CDR2 YNFKEQ. The CDR3 region is CASSQRQGLNTEAFF. Here the CDR3 DNA reads TGTGCCAGCAGCCAAAGACAGGGGTTGAACACTGAAGCTTTCTTT.

The V call is TRBV5-6, the J call TRBJ1-5, with D tentatively TRBD1 (5 bases). The CDR3 loop spans 15 amino acids. V lost 0 bases and J 6 bases, leaving 13 bases between the germline ends. Germline CDR1 is SGHDT and CDR2 is YYEEEE. The CDR3 DNA is TGTGCCAGCAGCTTGGACAGAATGGGGGGTCAGCCCCAGCATTTT. Residues: CASSLDRMGGQPQHF.

The V call is TRBV13, the J call TRBJ2-7; 7 bases match TRBD1. The CDR3 is 14 amino acids. V lost 8 bases to trimming and J lost 1 base; unmatched junction nucleotides: 8. Germline V CDR1 and CDR2: PRHDT, FYEKMQ (reference sequence). The CDR3 DNA sequence: TGTGCCAGCCGACTACAGGGGCCGTCCTACGAGCAGTACTTC. The encoded protein is CASRLQGPSYEQYF.

The chain carries TRBV18 and TRBJ2-5; D unclear. This CDR3 contains 14 residues. V lost 3 bases, J lost 2 bases, and 10 bases lay in between. The germline V gene encodes CDR1 KGHSH and CDR2 LQKENI. CDR3: CASSPPTRQETQYF. DNA of the CDR3: TGTGCCAGCTCACCCCCGACGAGGCAAGAGACCCAGTACTTC.

The chain joins TRBV7-8 to TRBJ1-4; weak D call: TRBD1 (5 bases). Germline V gene sequence: CDR1 SGHVS, CDR2 FQNEAQ. With 5 bases removed from V and 0 bases from J, the gap between germline ends came to 19 bases. The CDR3 runs to 18 residues. CDR3 coding DNA: TGTGCCAGCAGCCCAATCCTCGCGGGGCTCCCAACTAATGAAAAACTGTTTTTT. Amino acid sequence: CASSPILAGLPTNEKLFF.

V and J are TRBV5-6 and TRBJ2-2, with D tentatively TRBD2 (5 bases). CDR3 length: 16 residues. Trimming removed 0 bases from V and 4 bases from J, with 13 bases in between. Germline CDR1 is SGHDT and CDR2 is YYEEEE. CDR3 sequence (DNA): TGTGCCAGCAGCTTGGGCCTAGCCGAAGGCACCGGGGAGCTGTTTTTT. Its translation is CASSLGLAEGTGELFF.

The chain combines TRBV9 with TRBJ2-7; 10 bases match TRBD2. V was clipped by 3 bases and J by 4 bases; unmatched bases: 7. The CDR3 runs 15 residues. The germline V gene encodes CDR1 SGDLS and CDR2 YYNGEE. The CDR3, as DNA: TGTGCCAGCAGCGAGGGGACTAGCGAGTTGTACGAGCAGTACTTC. It translates to CASSEGTSELYEQYF.

The chain carries TRBV6-1 and TRBJ1-2; no clear D gene. Per germline, CDR1 MNHNS and CDR2 SASEGT. The CDR3 totals 13 residues. Trimming cost V 2 bases and J 6 bases, with 10 bases left between them. This CDR3 is CASSELGAHGYTF. The CDR3 DNA follows: TGTGCCAGCAGTGAATTGGGAGCTCATGGCTACACCTTC.

The chain employs TRBV30 and TRBJ2-1; no clear D gene. Trimming took off 2 bases at V and 4 bases at J, with 12 bases between the two ends. This CDR3 has 14 amino acids. The germline V gene encodes CDR1 GTSNPN and CDR2 SVGIG (reference sequence). The CDR3 DNA follows: TGTGCCTGGAGTATTGTCCAGAGATACAATGAGCAGTTCTTC. Amino acid sequence: CAWSIVQRYNEQFF.

This clone appeared once. The CDR3 reads CASSQVIHSAGGTYEQYF. DNA for the CDR3: TGCGCCAGCAGCCAAGTAATCCACTCGGCGGGGGGGACCTACGAGCAGTACTTC. The chain employs TRBV4-1 and TRBJ2-7; 9 bases line up with TRBD2. This CDR3 comprises 18 residues. CDR1 is MGHRA and CDR2 is YSYEKL in the germline V gene. With 1 base clipped from V and 2 bases from J, the junction kept 12 bases outside the gene matches.

This chain connects TRBV5-1 to TRBJ2-2; 8 bases line up with TRBD1. The trim removed 0 bases at V and 6 bases at J, leaving 10 bases unmatched. The CDR3 runs 17 residues. Germline CDR1 is SGHRS and CDR2 is YFSETQ. CDR3 region: CASSLDRTGSFAGELFF. The CDR3 coding sequence is TGCGCCAGCAGCTTGGACAGGACAGGGTCTTTCGCCGGGGAGCTGTTTTTT. The full variable domain, its missing parts supplied by reference TRBV5-1 and TRBJ2-2, is KAGVTQTPRYLIKTRGQQVTLSCSPISGHRSVSWYQQTPGQGLQFLFEYFSETQRNKGNFPGRFSGRQFSNSRSEMNVSTLELGDSALYLCASSLDRTGSFAGELFFGEGSRLTVL.

V and J are TRBV11-2 and TRBJ2-5; tentatively, D is TRBD1 or TRBD2 (5 bases each). This CDR3 contains 14 residues. From germline, CDR1 is SGHAT and CDR2 FQNNGV. Trimming shortened V by 6 bases and J by 4 bases, and 15 bases separated the two germline ends. The CDR3 region has the DNA TGTGCCAGCAGTATTGGGTCGGGGCCAGAGACCCAGTACTTC. This codes for CASSIGSGPETQYF.

The chain uses TRBV5-4 and TRBJ2-3; D may be TRBD1 (5 bases). Germline lookup yields CDR1 SGHNT and CDR2 YYREEE (reference sequence). The CDR3 has 14 residues. Trimming shortened V by 2 bases and J by 5 bases, and 12 bases separated the two germline ends. The DNA for the CDR3 is TGTGCCAGCAGCTTTGGTCAGGGTGGAGATACGCAGTATTTT. This sequence encodes CASSFGQGGDTQYF.

This clone was seen a few times. Other DNA sequences in the sample encode the same CDR3. The CDR3: CSVEFGSNQPQHF. In DNA, the CDR3 is TGCAGCGTTGAATTCGGGTCAAATCAGCCCCAGCATTTT. The rearrangement uses TRBV29-1 and TRBJ1-5; D is undetermined. Germline V gives CDR1 SQVTM, CDR2 ANQGSEA. With 2 bases removed from V and 4 bases from J, the gap between germline ends came to 9 bases. This CDR3 has 13 amino acids.

The V gene is TRBV30, the J gene TRBJ2-7; 8 bases agree with TRBD1. V lost 3 bases and J lost 6; bases outside the gene matches: 13. The CDR3 has 15 amino acids. Germline CDR1 reads GTSNPN; CDR2 reads SVGIG (reference sequence). CDR3 bases: TGTGCCTGGAGCCCTAAGGACAGGGCTAAAGGCGAGCAGTACTTC. Translated: CAWSPKDRAKGEQYF.

The chain combines TRBV11-2 with TRBJ2-1, with D uncertain. V was shortened by 3 bases and J by 4 bases, with 4 bases between the two germline ends. Germline CDR1 SGHAT, CDR2 FQNNGV. The CDR3 runs to 12 residues. Written as DNA, the CDR3 is TGTGCCAGCAGCTTCCAATACAATGAGCAGTTCTTC. It codes for CASSFQYNEQFF.

On this clone itself: Other DNA sequences of this sample code for an identical CDR3. The genes are TRBV6-5 and TRBJ2-7; unclear D gene. From germline, CDR1 is MNHEY and CDR2 SVGAGI. Trimming removed 0 bases at V and 4 bases at J, with 7 bases between. The CDR3 extends over 13 amino acids. The CDR3 DNA sequence: TGTGCCAGCAGTTACTCGGTCGGGTACGAGCAGTACTTC. Translation: CASSYSVGYEQYF.

Concerning this clone: Distinct nucleotide sequences in the sample also encode this CDR3. The DNA for the CDR3 is TGTGCCAGCAGTGAAGCAGTTACCTACGAGCAGTACTTC. Its protein product is CASSEAVTYEQYF. This chain links TRBV6-1 with TRBJ2-7; D gene uncertain. This CDR3 comprises 13 residues. Trimming shortened V by 0 bases and J by 2 bases, and 5 bases separated the two germline ends. Germline V gene sequence: CDR1 MNHNS, CDR2 SASEGT.

This clone was counted a single time. V gene TRBV7-3 combines with J gene TRBJ2-3; 8 nucleotides match TRBD1. The V gene end was trimmed by 5 bases and the J gene end by 1 base; junction bases not matched to a gene: 2. There are 14 residues in the CDR3. Germline V CDR1 and CDR2: SGHTA, FQGTGA. The CDR3 DNA reads TGTGCCAGCAGCCAGACAGGGGGCACAGATACGCAGTATTTT. Its protein product is CASSQTGGTDTQYF.

The chain joins TRBV19 to TRBJ1-1, with D possibly being TRBD1 (6 bases). The V end lost 7 bases, the J end lost 3 bases, and 21 bases lay between the germline ends. CDR1 and CDR2 (germline): LNHDA, SQIVND (reference sequence). The CDR3 is 16 residues long. The CDR3 DNA reads as TGTGCCAGTACCCGGACAGACTCATCTGGGCACACTGAAGCTTTCTTT. Translating it yields CASTRTDSSGHTEAFF.

The chain links TRBV29-1 to TRBJ2-7; D possibly corresponds to TRBD2 (6 bases). Germline V CDR1 and CDR2: SQVTM, ANQGSEA. Trimming removed 7 bases at V and 2 bases at J, with 12 bases between. CDR3 length: 12 residues. In nucleotides, the CDR3 is TGCAGCGCTAAGGCTAGCGCCTACGAGCAGTACTTC. Its protein product is CSAKASAYEQYF.